This TCR beta chain emerged from a study of radiotherapy plus CTLA-4 blockade in lung cancer. The CDR3 runs to 11 residues. Germline assignment: CDR1 SNHLY and CDR2 FYNNEI. Trimming removed 6 bases from V and 7 bases from J, with 9 bases in between. This table comes from immunoSEQ multiplex PCR, and its TCRdb copy is limited to in-frame clones, with some not included. The table has more than 25,000 clones, 79% seen once; the top ten hold approximately 15%. The clonotype comes from a human donor with non-small cell lung cancer that progressed on radiotherapy plus ipilimumab. This specimen was peripheral blood, taken from a patient treated with radiotherapy plus ipilimumab. The chain is built from TRBV2 and TRBJ1-1; no firm D call. In DNA, the CDR3 is TGTGCCAGCAGCGCCCTACTTGAAGCTTTCTTT. Amino acid sequence: CASSALLEAFF.